The sample holds many counts of the clone carrying this T cell receptor beta chain. V dropped 6 bases and J dropped 7 bases, with 13 bases sitting between them. The CDR3 sequence is 13 residues long. The sample is drawn from a study of patients and donors after allogeneic stem cell transplantation. One entry per CDR3 protein, called by TCRdb with MiXCR from the RT-PCR reads. The sample lists about 400,000 distinct CDR3 sequences, 16% seen once, with over 6% in the top ten. The J gene is TRBJ1-5, the V gene TRBV12-3 or TRBV12-4; D gene uncertain. The material sequenced was blood, either unsorted or a sorted T cell fraction (not recorded which). This sequence originates from a human donor who was either an allogeneic HSCT recipient or a stem cell or donor lymphocyte infusion donor (not recorded which). It is not recorded whose cells these are; they may come from a transplant donor. CDR3 in amino acids: CASRQVSGQPQHF. The CDR3 region has the DNA TGTGCCAGCAGGCAGGTTTCGGGACAGCCCCAGCATTTT.